This TCR beta chain was sequenced in a study of PD-1 blockade in mismatch repair-deficient tumors. Points from the study as a whole: Tumor-resident clones, often absent from pretreatment blood, expanded after pembrolizumab and then contracted.

The length of the CDR3 is 12 residues. CDR1 and CDR2 from the germline V gene are LNHDA and SQIVND (reference sequence). With 8 bases removed from V and 4 bases from J, the gap between germline ends came to 11 bases. This clone was seen a single time. The antigen remains unidentified. Clones were sequenced by immunoSEQ multiplex PCR, and TCRdb holds only the in-frame ones, with some missing. The sample holds approximately 110,000 clones, 65% to 80% seen once. Sequencing used peripheral blood, obtained about 60 weeks after starting pembrolizumab. V and J are TRBV19 and TRBJ1-1, with D uncertain. The source is an adult with mismatch repair-deficient cancer. CDR3 amino acids: CASRVGSTEAFF. The CDR3 nucleotides read TGTGCCAGTCGAGTGGGCAGCACTGAAGCTTTCTTT. Using reference TRBV19 and TRBJ1-1 for the parts outside the CDR3, the full variable domain is DGGITQSPKYLFRKEGQNVTLSCEQNLNHDAMYWYRQDPGQGLRLIYYSQIVNDFQKGDIAEGYSVSREKKESFPLTVTSAQKNPTAFYLCASRVGSTEAFFGQGTRLTVV.